Listed below are T cell receptor beta chains from one sample, sequenced in a study of Ad26.COV2.S vaccination and SARS-CoV-2 variants. Sequenced by immunoSEQ multiplex PCR; TCRdb stores in-frame clones only, minus some. This sample has hundreds of thousands of clones, with 89% found just once. The material sequenced was peripheral blood, taken in a trial of Ad26.COV2.S vaccine versus placebo. The receptors were gathered from a person between 18 and 60 years old who received the Ad26.COV2.S COVID-19 vaccine or a placebo. CDR3s include the opening cysteine and the closing phenylalanine or tryptophan. The D gene is left open where the match is weak. Only part of the rows carry a size: once, few, many, or a class if the clone is expanded.

D gene: .
V gene: TRBV19
clone size: .
J gene: TRBJ2-1
CDR3 DNA: TGTGCCAGTAGTATAGCTCCCTCTCTAGGGGATGAGCAGTTCTTC
CDR3 protein: CASSIAPSLGDEQFF

D gene: TRBD2
V gene: TRBV2
clone size: few
J gene: TRBJ2-3
CDR3 DNA: TGTGCCAGCATCTTGGGCGGGGGGCTGAGGGATACGCAGTATTTT
CDR3 protein: CASILGGGLRDTQYF

D gene: .
V gene: TRBV24-1
clone size: .
J gene: TRBJ2-1
CDR3 DNA: TGTGCCACCAGTCCCGCCCCATATAAGGGTAATGAGCAGTTCTTC
CDR3 protein: CATSPAPYKGNEQFF

D gene: TRBD2
V gene: TRBV27
clone size: .
J gene: TRBJ2-7
CDR3 DNA: TGTGCCAGCAGGGGCTCTACTAGCGGGAGCTTTGAGCAGTACTTC
CDR3 protein: CASRGSTSGSFEQYF

D gene: .
V gene: TRBV10-1
clone size: few
J gene: TRBJ1-2
CDR3 DNA: TGCGCCGCCCGGATGCGGAAGACTAACTATGGCTACACCTTC
CDR3 protein: CAARMRKTNYGYTF

D gene: .
V gene: TRBV3-1/TRBV3-2
clone size: .
J gene: TRBJ1-1
CDR3 DNA: TGTGCCAGCAGCCAAGAGGCCGGGATCGCTGAAGCTTTCTTT
CDR3 protein: CASSQEAGIAEAFF

D gene: TRBD1
V gene: TRBV27
clone size: .
J gene: TRBJ2-5
CDR3 DNA: TGTGCCAGCAGTTCATGGACAGGGACCGGAGAGACCCAGTACTTC
CDR3 protein: CASSSWTGTGETQYF

D gene: .
V gene: TRBV19
clone size: few
J gene: TRBJ1-5
CDR3 DNA: TGTGCCAGTAGTATCGGTGGGAATCAGCCCCAGCATTTT
CDR3 protein: CASSIGGNQPQHF

D gene: .
V gene: TRBV5-1
clone size: .
J gene: TRBJ2-5
CDR3 DNA: TGCGCCAGCAGTAAAATCGGCACGGCGGGGGAGACCCAGTACTTC
CDR3 protein: CASSKIGTAGETQYF

D gene: .
V gene: TRBV14
clone size: .
J gene: TRBJ2-7
CDR3 DNA: TGTGCCAGCAGCCAAAGGTGGGACTCCTACGAGCAGTACTTC
CDR3 protein: CASSQRWDSYEQYF

D gene: .
V gene: TRBV7-7
clone size: .
J gene: TRBJ2-5
CDR3 DNA: TGTGCTAGCAGCTTAGGGGTGAGGGAGACCCAGTACTTC
CDR3 protein: CASSLGVRETQYF

D gene: .
V gene: TRBV14
clone size: few
J gene: TRBJ2-7
CDR3 DNA: TGTGCCAGCAGTTATCACCGGGACACCTCCTACGAGCAGTACTTC
CDR3 protein: CASSYHRDTSYEQYF

D gene: TRBD2
V gene: TRBV5-6
clone size: .
J gene: TRBJ2-7
CDR3 DNA: TGTGCCAGCAGCCTGGCGAGCGGGAGGTACTACGAGCAGTACTTC
CDR3 protein: CASSLASGRYYEQYF